One sample yielded the 18 T cell receptor beta chains listed below, sequenced in a study of T cell responses to AZD1222 COVID-19 vaccine (dated by TCRdb to the early 2020s). The time point label here, explained by the study, means: baseline before first vaccination. The library was prepared using the immunoSEQ multiplex PCR assay. TCRdb holds this immuneACCESS table with in-frame rearrangements only. Some clones are missing; in checked studies, unresolved V genes explain under half, and the rest has no known cause. In this sample the table shows some 130,000 clones, under 95% of which occur a single time. In total, the top ten clones hold about 3% of the sample. The sequencing used peripheral blood, collected on day 0 of AZD1222 vaccination. The receptors were sampled from an adult in good health.

The J gene is TRBJ1-3, the V gene TRBV28; 7 nucleotides line up with TRBD1. Germline V CDR1 and CDR2: MDHEN, SYDVKM. There are 14 residues in the CDR3. Unmatched junction bases numbered 1, after V lost 3 bases and J lost 2 bases. The CDR3 DNA reads TGTGCCAGCAGTTTTCAGGGGGCTGGAAACACCATATATTTT. It is translated as CASSFQGAGNTIYF.

The CDR3, as DNA: TGTGCCACCAGTCCTCTGGGGGCAGGCGGAGAGACCCAGTACTTC. Encoded protein: CATSPLGAGGETQYF. The chain joins TRBV24-1 to TRBJ2-5; TRBD1 is a possible D gene (6 bases). V gave up 6 bases and J gave up 4 bases, with 17 bases separating them. The germline gives CDR1 KGHDR, CDR2 SFDVKD. The CDR3 covers 15 residues.

In its sample, this clone was seen once. V usage is TRBV7-9 and J usage is TRBJ2-7; 8 bases are shared with TRBD2. The CDR3 consists of 14 residues. The ends lost 3 bases at V and 6 bases at J; junction bases unmatched: 7. Germline lookup yields CDR1 SEHNR and CDR2 FQNEAQ (reference sequence). CDR3 sequence (DNA): TGTGCCAGCAGCTTGGGTGGGAGCGGGGGCGAGCAGTACTTC. Protein: CASSLGGSGGEQYF.

A single count supports this clone. CDR3 DNA sequence: TGCAGCGTTTCGGACGGAGCTGAAGCCCAGCATTTT. This translates into CSVSDGAEAQHF. The chain couples TRBV29-1 to TRBJ1-5; D gene uncertain. Trimming stripped 5 bases from V and 11 bases from J, with 16 bases between. The CDR3 has 12 amino acids. CDR1 and CDR2 from the germline V gene are SQVTM and ANQGSEA.

V usage is TRBV5-1 and J usage is TRBJ2-5; no definite D call. CDR1 is SGHRS, CDR2 YFSETQ, per germline. Trimming cost V 2 bases and J 3 bases, with 11 bases left between them. CDR3 length: 14 residues. CDR3 in amino acids: CASSFGSREETQYF. The CDR3 DNA reads TGCGCCAGCAGCTTCGGGTCACGAGAAGAGACCCAGTACTTC.

The chain is built from TRBV5-1 and TRBJ2-1; 12 bases align to TRBD2. The CDR3 is made up of 15 amino acids. Looked up from germline, CDR1 is SGHRS and CDR2 is YFSETQ. Trimming cost V 4 bases and J 7 bases; bases outside gene matches: 6. CDR3 nucleotides: TGCGCCAGCAGCCCCTACGGACTAGCGGGAAATGAGCAGTTCTTC. This encodes CASSPYGLAGNEQFF. Filled out from reference TRBV5-1 and TRBJ2-1, the complete variable domain reads KAGVTQTPRYLIKTRGQQVTLSCSPISGHRSVSWYQQTPGQGLQFLFEYFSETQRNKGNFPGRFSGRQFSNSRSEMNVSTLELGDSALYLCASSPYGLAGNEQFFGPGTRLTVL.

In its sample, this clone was seen a few times. The gene calls are TRBV9 and TRBJ2-7; 9 bases fit TRBD1. CDR1 SGDLS and CDR2 YYNGEE come from the germline V gene. V was clipped by 4 bases and J by 1 base; unmatched bases: 6. This CDR3 is 15 amino acids long. CDR3 loop: CASSPRDRVSYEQYF. CDR3 bases: TGTGCCAGCAGCCCGAGGGACAGGGTGTCCTACGAGCAGTACTTC.

J is TRBJ2-1 and V is TRBV5-1; D is possibly TRBD2 (5 bases). V lost 5 bases and J lost 8, with 11 bases in between. CDR3 length: 12 residues. CDR1 and CDR2 (germline): SGHRS, YFSETQ. The DNA of the CDR3 is TGCGCCAGCAGGCAAACTAGTTATGAGCAGTTCTTC. Its translation: CASRQTSYEQFF.

The chain links TRBV3-1 (or the pseudogene TRBV3-2) to TRBJ1-3; D possibly corresponds to TRBD1 (5 bases). The CDR3 loop spans 17 amino acids. Germline V gives CDR1 LGHDT, CDR2 YNNKEL (reference sequence). Trimming stripped 1 base from V and 0 bases from J, with 13 bases between. Here the CDR3 DNA reads TGTGCCAGCAGCCAAGGACAGAGAATGCACTCTGGAAACACCATATATTTT. Translated, it gives CASSQGQRMHSGNTIYF.

The V call is TRBV7-2, the J call TRBJ2-7; possibly TRBD1 for D (6 bases). The V gene's germline CDR1 is SGHTA and CDR2 FQGNSA. Trimming took off 0 bases at V and 3 bases at J, with 18 bases between the two ends. CDR3 length equals 17 residues. CDR3 sequence: CASSLAPSRTAYYEQYF. CDR3 coding DNA: TGTGCCAGCAGCTTAGCCCCCTCCCGGACAGCCTACTACGAGCAGTACTTC.

This clone is a singleton in its sample. CDR3 coding DNA: TGTGCCAGCAGTTTGCTACGGGACCCTCCGCACACTGAAGCTTTCTTT. Encoded protein: CASSLLRDPPHTEAFF. The chain is built from TRBV27 and TRBJ1-1, with a weak D call TRBD1 (5 bases). Trimming left V 3 bases short and J 3 bases short, with 17 bases between. The CDR3 spans 16 residues. Germline CDR1 is MNHEY and CDR2 is SMNVEV (reference sequence).

The chain links TRBV5-5 to TRBJ1-2; perhaps TRBD1 as D (5 bases). Germline V gene lookup returns CDR1 SGHKS and CDR2 YYEKEE (reference sequence). CDR3 size: 14 residues. V lost 5 bases and J 2 bases, leaving 13 bases between the germline ends. The DNA for the CDR3 is TGTGCCAGCAGTCGTACTACAGGAAACTATGGCTACACCTTC. This translates into CASSRTTGNYGYTF.

This clone was detected only a few times. V is TRBV6-5 and J is TRBJ1-1; no reliable D call. The V gene lost 10 bases and the J gene lost 4 bases, with 10 bases spanning the gap. Germline assignment: CDR1 MNHEY and CDR2 SVGAGI. The CDR3 contains 11 residues. The CDR3 DNA reads as TGTGCCACCCGGGGAGGCACTGAAGCTTTCTTT. This translates into CATRGGTEAFF.

The gene calls are TRBV3-1 (or the pseudogene TRBV3-2) and TRBJ1-3, with D uncertain. Germline V lookup: CDR1 LGHDT, CDR2 YNNKEL (reference sequence). Trimming stripped 1 base from V and 2 bases from J, with 9 bases between. The CDR3 contains 15 residues. CDR3 region: CASSQVLGAGNTIYF. CDR3 DNA sequence: TGTGCCAGCAGCCAAGTTCTAGGAGCTGGAAACACCATATATTTT.

The J gene is TRBJ1-1, the V gene TRBV4-3, with TRBD1 as a possible D gene (5 bases). This CDR3 is 15 amino acids long. Between the trimmed V and J ends, which lost 1 base and 7 bases, there was a span of 16 bases. From germline, CDR1 is LGHNA and CDR2 YSLEER. The CDR3 loop reads CASSQAADGADEAFF. In DNA form, the CDR3 reads TGCGCCAGCAGCCAAGCGGCCGACGGGGCGGATGAAGCTTTCTTT.

The chain carries TRBV2 and TRBJ2-4; the match to TRBD2 covers 9 bases. This CDR3 is 16 amino acids long. Per germline, CDR1 SNHLY and CDR2 FYNNEI. The V and J ends lost 1 base and 0 bases, in that order; junction bases with no gene match: 1. CDR3 DNA sequence: TGTGCCAGCAGTGAAGGGGGACTAGCAGCCAAAAACATTCAGTACTTC. It specifies CASSEGGLAAKNIQYF.

V is TRBV4-1 and J is TRBJ1-5, with D tentatively TRBD1 (5 bases). CDR3 length equals 18 residues. Germline-derived CDR1 and CDR2 are MGHRA and YSYEKL. V was trimmed by 4 bases and J by 0 bases, leaving 19 bases between them. The CDR3, as DNA: TGCGCCAGCAGCCCCCGGGACCTCAACACCGCTAGCAATCAGCCCCAGCATTTT. It encodes CASSPRDLNTASNQPQHF.

The rearrangement uses TRBV7-7 and TRBJ1-1; D remains ambiguous. Per the germline V gene, CDR1 is SSHAT and CDR2 is FNYEAQ (reference sequence). The CDR3 has 13 residues. With 5 bases removed from V and 1 base from J, the gap between germline ends came to 8 bases. In nucleotides, the CDR3 is TGTGCCAGCAGCGCACAAGAGAACACTGAAGCTTTCTTT. Residues: CASSAQENTEAFF.